This TCR delta chain was recorded in a study of gamma-delta T cells after stem cell transplantation (dated by TCRdb to 2016 to 2017). Receptors were amplified or captured by RT-PCR. The instrument was an Illumina MiSeq. TCRdb reprocessed the public reads with the caller CATT; rows with the same DNA were merged afterwards. Here the sample has 2,200 or so delta-chain clones; about 15% occur a single time. The ten largest clones add up to roughly 12% of the sample. Unmatched junction bases come to 11, with V trimmed by 1 base and J by 1 base. Taken from the germline V gene, the CDR1 and CDR2 loops are GEAIGNYY and EKD. The CDR3 sequence holds 17 residues, the cysteine and phenylalanine included. The read is trimmed to its CDR3 DNA, 51 bases read in frame from base 1. This clone was observed a handful of times. Its cognate antigen has yet to be identified. The sample holds no much larger clone one base away, and base qualities are not on file.

The receptor comes from a human donor. It is not recorded whose cells these are; they may come from a transplant donor. This table probably holds off-target reads from a library built for another chain. The sequenced sample consisted of gamma-delta T cells. The chain is encoded by TRDV2 joined to TRDJ1; 7 of the junction bases match TRDD3. CDR3 protein: CACDTLRGIYATDKLIF. The base sequence is TGTGCCTGTGACACGCTACGGGGGATCTATGCCACCGATAAACTCATCTTT.